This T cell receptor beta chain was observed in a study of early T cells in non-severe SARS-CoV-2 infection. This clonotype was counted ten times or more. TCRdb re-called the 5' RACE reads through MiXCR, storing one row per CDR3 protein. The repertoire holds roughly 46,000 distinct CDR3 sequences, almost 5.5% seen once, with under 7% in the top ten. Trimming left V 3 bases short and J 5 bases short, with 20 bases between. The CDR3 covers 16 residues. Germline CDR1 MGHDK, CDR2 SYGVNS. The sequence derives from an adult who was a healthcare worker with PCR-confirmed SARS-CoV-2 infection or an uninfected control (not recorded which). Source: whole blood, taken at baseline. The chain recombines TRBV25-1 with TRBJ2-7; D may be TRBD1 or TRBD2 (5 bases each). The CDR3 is CASSDAHSGQNDEQYF. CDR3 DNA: TGTGCCAGCAGTGATGCGCATTCGGGGCAGAATGACGAGCAGTACTTC.